This T cell receptor (beta chain) derives from a study of blood T cell repertoires in COVID-19. On the study more broadly: Material from acute and convalescent COVID-19 was sourced from the United States, Italy and Spain. Sample material is recorded as cDNA or gDNA derived from T cells, B-cell-depleted T cells, or PBMCs.

Per the authors' pipeline: Amplification of reference gene primers provided the estimated nucleated cell counts. Libraries were prepared by immunoSEQ multiplex PCR; TCRdb keeps only in-frame clonotypes and omits some of them. V and J calls and clone size are given by that table; D and trimming were obtained from the DNA. The repertoire holds approximately 200,000 clones, with 84% as singletons. The receptor's source is a woman in her sixties who had recovered from COVID-19. Sequenced material: peripheral blood.

The CDR3 DNA sequence: TGTGCCAGCAGCGTAGTGAGGCGAACACAGGATAGCAATCAGCCCCAGCATTTT. Protein product: CASSVVRRTQDSNQPQHF. The chain links TRBV9 to TRBJ1-5, with D maybe TRBD1 (5 bases). This CDR3 has 18 residues. Germline V gene lookup returns CDR1 SGDLS and CDR2 YYNGEE. Trimming took off 0 bases at V and 0 bases at J, with 16 bases between the two ends.